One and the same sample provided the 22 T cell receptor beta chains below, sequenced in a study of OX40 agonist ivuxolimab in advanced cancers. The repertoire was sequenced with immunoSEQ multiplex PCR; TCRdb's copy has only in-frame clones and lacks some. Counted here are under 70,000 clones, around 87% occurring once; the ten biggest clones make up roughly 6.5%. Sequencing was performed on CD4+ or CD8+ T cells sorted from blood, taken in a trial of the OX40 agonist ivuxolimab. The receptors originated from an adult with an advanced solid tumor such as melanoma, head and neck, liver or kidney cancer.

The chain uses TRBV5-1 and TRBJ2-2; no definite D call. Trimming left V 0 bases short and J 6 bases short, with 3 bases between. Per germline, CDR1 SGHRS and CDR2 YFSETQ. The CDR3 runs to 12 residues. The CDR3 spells CASSLAPGELFF. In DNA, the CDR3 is TGCGCCAGCAGCTTGGCACCCGGGGAGCTGTTTTTT.

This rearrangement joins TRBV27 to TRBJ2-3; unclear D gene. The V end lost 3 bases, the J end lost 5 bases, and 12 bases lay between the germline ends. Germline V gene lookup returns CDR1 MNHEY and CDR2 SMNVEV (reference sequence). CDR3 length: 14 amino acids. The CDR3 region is CASSFGLGGDTQYF. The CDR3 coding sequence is TGTGCCAGCAGTTTCGGGCTGGGCGGAGATACGCAGTATTTT.

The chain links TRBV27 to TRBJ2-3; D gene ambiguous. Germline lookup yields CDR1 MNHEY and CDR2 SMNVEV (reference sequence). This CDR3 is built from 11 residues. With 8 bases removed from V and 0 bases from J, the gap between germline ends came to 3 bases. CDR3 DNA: TGTGCCAGCCTTAGCACAGATACGCAGTATTTT. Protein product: CASLSTDTQYF.

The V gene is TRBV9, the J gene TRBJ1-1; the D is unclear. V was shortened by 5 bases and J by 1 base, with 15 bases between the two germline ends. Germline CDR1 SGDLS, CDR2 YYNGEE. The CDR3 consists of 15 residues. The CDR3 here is CASSPWGGSNTEAFF. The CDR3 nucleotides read TGTGCCAGCAGTCCTTGGGGAGGTTCGAACACTGAAGCTTTCTTT.

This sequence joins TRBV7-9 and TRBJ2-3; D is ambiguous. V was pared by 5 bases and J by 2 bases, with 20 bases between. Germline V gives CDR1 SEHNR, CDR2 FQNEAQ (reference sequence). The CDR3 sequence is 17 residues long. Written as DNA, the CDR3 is TGTGCCAGCAGCCCCAACCCCCCGGCCCCCACCACAGATACGCAGTATTTT. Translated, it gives CASSPNPPAPTTDTQYF.

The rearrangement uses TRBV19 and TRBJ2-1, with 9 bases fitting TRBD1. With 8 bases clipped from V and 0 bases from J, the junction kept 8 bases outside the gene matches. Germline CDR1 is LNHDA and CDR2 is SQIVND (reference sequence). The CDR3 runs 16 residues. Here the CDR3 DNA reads TGTGCCAGTGGGGACAGGGAAGGGGGCTCCTACAATGAGCAGTTCTTC. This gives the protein CASGDREGGSYNEQFF.

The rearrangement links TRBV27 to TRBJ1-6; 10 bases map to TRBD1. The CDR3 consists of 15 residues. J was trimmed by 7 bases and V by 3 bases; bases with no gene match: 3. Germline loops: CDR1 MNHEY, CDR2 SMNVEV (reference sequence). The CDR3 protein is CASSLSDRGNSPLHF. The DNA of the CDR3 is TGTGCCAGCAGTTTGTCGGACAGGGGGAATTCACCCCTCCACTTT.

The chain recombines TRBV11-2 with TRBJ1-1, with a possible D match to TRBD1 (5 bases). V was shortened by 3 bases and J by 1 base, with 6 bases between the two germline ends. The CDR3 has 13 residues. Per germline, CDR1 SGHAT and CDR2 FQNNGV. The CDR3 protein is CASSLDKNTEAFF. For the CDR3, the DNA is TGTGCCAGCAGCTTGGACAAGAACACTGAAGCTTTCTTT.

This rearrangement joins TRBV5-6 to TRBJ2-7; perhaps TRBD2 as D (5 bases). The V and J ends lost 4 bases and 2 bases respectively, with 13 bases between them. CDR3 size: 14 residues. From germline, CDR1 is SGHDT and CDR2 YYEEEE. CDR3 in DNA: TGTGCCAGCAGCCCTTGGACTTTAGCCTACGAGCAGTACTTC. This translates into CASSPWTLAYEQYF.

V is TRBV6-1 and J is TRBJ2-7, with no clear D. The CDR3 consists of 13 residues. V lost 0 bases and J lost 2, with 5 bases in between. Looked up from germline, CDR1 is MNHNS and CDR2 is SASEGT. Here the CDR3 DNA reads TGTGCCAGCAGTGAAGCTCCCACCTACGAGCAGTACTTC. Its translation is CASSEAPTYEQYF.

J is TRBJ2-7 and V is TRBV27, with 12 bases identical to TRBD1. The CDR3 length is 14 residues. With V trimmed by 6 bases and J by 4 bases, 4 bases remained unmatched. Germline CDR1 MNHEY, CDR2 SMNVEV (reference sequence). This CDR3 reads CASSRDRGRYEQYF. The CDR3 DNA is TGTGCCAGCAGCCGGGACAGGGGGCGGTACGAGCAGTACTTC.

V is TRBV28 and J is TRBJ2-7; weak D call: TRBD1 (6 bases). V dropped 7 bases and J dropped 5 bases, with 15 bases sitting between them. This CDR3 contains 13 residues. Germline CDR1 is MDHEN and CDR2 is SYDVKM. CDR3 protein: CASTSQGDNEQYF. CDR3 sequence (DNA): TGTGCCAGCACTTCTCAAGGGGACAACGAGCAGTACTTC.

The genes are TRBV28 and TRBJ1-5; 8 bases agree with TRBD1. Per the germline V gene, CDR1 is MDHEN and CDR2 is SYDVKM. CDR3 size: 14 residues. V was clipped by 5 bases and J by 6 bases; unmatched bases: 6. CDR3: CASSSDRGFQPQHF. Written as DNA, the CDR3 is TGTGCCAGCAGTAGCGACAGGGGATTTCAGCCCCAGCATTTT.

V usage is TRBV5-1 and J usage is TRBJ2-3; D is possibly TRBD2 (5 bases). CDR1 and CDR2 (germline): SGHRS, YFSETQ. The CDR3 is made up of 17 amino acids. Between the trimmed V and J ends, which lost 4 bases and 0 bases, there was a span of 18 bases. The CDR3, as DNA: TGCGCCAGCAGCGCCCCCCTCACTAGGTTAAGCACAGATACGCAGTATTTT. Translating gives CASSAPLTRLSTDTQYF.

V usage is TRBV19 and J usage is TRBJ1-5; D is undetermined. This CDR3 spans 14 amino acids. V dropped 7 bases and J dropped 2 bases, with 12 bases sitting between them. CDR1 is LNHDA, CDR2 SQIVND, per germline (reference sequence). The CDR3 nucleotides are TGTGCCAGTATTGCAGTTAACGGCAATCAGCCCCAGCATTTT. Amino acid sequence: CASIAVNGNQPQHF.

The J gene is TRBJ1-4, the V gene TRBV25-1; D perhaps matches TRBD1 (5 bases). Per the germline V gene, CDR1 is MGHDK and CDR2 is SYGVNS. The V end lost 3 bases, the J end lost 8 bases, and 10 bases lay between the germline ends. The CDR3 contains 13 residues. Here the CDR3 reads CASSDRVLEKLFF. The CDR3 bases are TGTGCCAGCAGTGACAGGGTCTTGGAAAAACTGTTTTTT.

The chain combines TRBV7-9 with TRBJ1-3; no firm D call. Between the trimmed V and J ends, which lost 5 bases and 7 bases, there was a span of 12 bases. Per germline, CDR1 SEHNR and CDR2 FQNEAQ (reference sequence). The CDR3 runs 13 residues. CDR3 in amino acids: CASSVILWNTIYF. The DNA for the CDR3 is TGTGCCAGCAGCGTTATCCTTTGGAACACCATATATTTT.

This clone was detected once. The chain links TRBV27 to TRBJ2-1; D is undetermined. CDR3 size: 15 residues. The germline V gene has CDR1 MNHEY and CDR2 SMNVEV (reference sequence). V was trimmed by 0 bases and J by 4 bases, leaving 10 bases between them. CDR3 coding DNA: TGTGCCAGCAGTTTATCTGGGAATCCTTACAATGAGCAGTTCTTC. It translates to CASSLSGNPYNEQFF.

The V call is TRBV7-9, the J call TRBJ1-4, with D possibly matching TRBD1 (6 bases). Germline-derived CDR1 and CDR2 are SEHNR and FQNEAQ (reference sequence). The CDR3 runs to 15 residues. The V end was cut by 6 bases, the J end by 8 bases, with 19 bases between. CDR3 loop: CASSSSGTSGEKLFF. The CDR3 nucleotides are TGTGCCAGCAGTTCCTCCGGGACATCAGGGGAAAAACTGTTTTTT.

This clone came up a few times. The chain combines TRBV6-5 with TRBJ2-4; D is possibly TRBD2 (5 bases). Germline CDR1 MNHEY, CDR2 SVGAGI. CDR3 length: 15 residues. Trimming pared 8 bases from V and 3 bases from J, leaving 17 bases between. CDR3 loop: CASSGLGSYKNIQYF. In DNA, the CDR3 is TGTGCCAGCTCTGGACTTGGATCCTACAAAAACATTCAGTACTTC.

The CDR3 DNA reads TGTGCCAGCAGTTTGATACTAGCGGGAGGGTACAATGAGCAGTTCTTC. It codes for CASSLILAGGYNEQFF. This chain uses TRBV2 with TRBJ2-1, with TRBD2 matching 13 bases. The CDR3 has 16 amino acids. The junction had 5 bases not matched to a gene; V was cut back by 5 bases and J by 4 bases. Germline CDR1 reads SNHLY; CDR2 reads FYNNEI.

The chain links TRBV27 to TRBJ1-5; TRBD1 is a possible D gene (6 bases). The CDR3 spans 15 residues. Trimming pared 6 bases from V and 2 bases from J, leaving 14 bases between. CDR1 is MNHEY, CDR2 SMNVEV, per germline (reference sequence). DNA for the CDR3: TGTGCCAGCAGCCCGGGGGGGCGAGGCAATCAGCCCCAGCATTTT. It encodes CASSPGGRGNQPQHF.